This is a list of T cell receptor beta chains from one sample in a study of blood T cell repertoires in COVID-19. Here immunoSEQ multiplex PCR was the method, and the copy in TCRdb shows in-frame clones only, minus some. The sample has about 440,000 clones, around 88% seen once. The sample was peripheral blood. These receptor sequences come from a woman in her fifties or sixties with COVID-19, enrolled during active disease. Both conserved end residues are part of each CDR3. A D gene is named only where the DNA matches it firmly. Only part of the rows carry a size: once, few, many, or a class if the clone is expanded.

v_gene,abundance,j_gene,d_gene,CDR3aa,CDR3nt
TRBV5-1,NA,TRBJ1-2,NA,CASSLGQSFYGYTF,TGCGCCAGCAGCTTAGGACAGTCTTTCTATGGCTACACCTTC
TRBV19,NA,TRBJ1-2,NA,CASSMDGGIGYTF,TGTGCCAGTAGTATGGATGGGGGCATAGGCTACACCTTC
TRBV14,NA,TRBJ1-3,NA,CASSHLQGKGNTIYF,TGTGCCAGCAGCCATCTCCAGGGGAAGGGGAACACCATATATTTT
TRBV18,NA,TRBJ2-1,TRBD2,CASSRVGAGGPNEQFF,TGTGCCAGCTCCCGTGTCGGAGCGGGGGGGCCCAATGAGCAGTTCTTC
TRBV5-4,NA,TRBJ1-6,NA,CASSLAWRDSPLHF,TGTGCCAGCAGCTTGGCCTGGAGGGATTCACCCCTCCACTTT
TRBV7-8,NA,TRBJ2-7,NA,CASSLEAEQSYEQYF,TGTGCCAGCAGCTTAGAGGCAGAACAGTCCTACGAGCAGTACTTC
TRBV11-2,NA,TRBJ2-7,TRBD1,CASSPYLGTGPYEQYF,TGTGCCAGCAGCCCATACCTCGGGACAGGACCCTACGAGCAGTACTTC
TRBV7-6,NA,TRBJ1-4,NA,CASSLAPSRNEKLFF,TGTGCCAGCAGCTTAGCACCGAGTCGGAATGAAAAACTGTTTTTT
TRBV27,once,TRBJ1-2,TRBD1,CASSQGALIYGYTF,TGTGCCAGCTCTCAGGGGGCGTTGATCTATGGCTACACCTTC
TRBV4-1,NA,TRBJ2-3,NA,CASSQDPSGKGTDTQYF,TGCGCCAGCAGCCAAGATCCATCGGGGAAAGGCACAGATACGCAGTATTTT
TRBV14,NA,TRBJ1-5,NA,CASSQGGDQPQHF,TGTGCCAGCAGCCAAGGGGGGGATCAGCCCCAGCATTTT
TRBV21-1,NA,TRBJ2-5,NA,CASSKSPGAETQYF,TGTGCCAGCAGCAAATCCCCAGGCGCGGAGACCCAGTACTTC
TRBV18,NA,TRBJ1-4,TRBD1,CASSPLGTGNEKLFF,TGTGCCAGCTCACCACTAGGGACAGGGAATGAAAAACTGTTTTTT
TRBV4-1,NA,TRBJ1-2,NA,CASSQGQTNYGYTF,TGCGCCAGCAGCCAAGGGCAAACTAACTATGGCTACACCTTC
TRBV28,NA,TRBJ2-7,NA,CASSAGQTAYEQYF,TGTGCCAGCAGTGCGGGGCAGACAGCCTACGAGCAGTACTTC
TRBV20-1,NA,TRBJ1-1,NA,CSATEMRNTEAFF,TGCAGTGCTACTGAGATGAGGAACACTGAAGCTTTCTTT
TRBV7-8,many,TRBJ2-7,TRBD2,CASSLLAGALLSYEQYF,TGTGCCAGCAGCTTACTAGCGGGGGCACTCCTCTCCTACGAGCAGTACTTC
TRBV29-1,NA,TRBJ1-3,NA,CSVEPASSGNTIYF,TGCAGCGTTGAGCCAGCGAGCTCTGGAAACACCATATATTTT
TRBV4-2,NA,TRBJ2-1,NA,CASSHFLTGGGFYNEQFF,TGTGCCAGCAGCCACTTTCTGACGGGCGGGGGCTTTTACAATGAGCAGTTCTTC
TRBV24-1,NA,TRBJ2-2,NA,CATSDKSVGSGTGELFF,TGTGCCACCAGTGATAAATCGGTAGGGAGTGGCACCGGGGAGCTGTTTTTT
TRBV5-8,NA,TRBJ1-2,NA,CASSLTRTRGLPGYTF,TGTGCCAGCAGCTTGACTCGGACGCGGGGGCTACCAGGCTACACCTTC
TRBV21-1,once,TRBJ1-5,NA,CASSRGGQVNQPQHF,TGTGCCAGCAGCAGAGGGGGACAGGTCAATCAGCCCCAGCATTTT
TRBV11-3,NA,TRBJ2-1,NA,CASSTSGRRAYNEQFF,TGTGCCAGCAGCACCTCTGGCAGGAGGGCCTACAATGAGCAGTTCTTC
TRBV6-5,NA,TRBJ2-7,NA,CASTPPRAPYEQYF,TGTGCCAGCACCCCACCCAGGGCCCCGTACGAGCAGTACTTC
TRBV5-6,NA,TRBJ1-5,TRBD1,CASSFQGALAQHF,TGTGCCAGCAGCTTCCAGGGGGCTTTGGCCCAGCATTTT
TRBV6-4,NA,TRBJ2-1,NA,CASSRGAPYNEQFF,TGTGCCAGCAGTAGGGGCGCGCCCTACAATGAGCAGTTCTTC
TRBV9,NA,TRBJ2-3,TRBD2,CASSVRTSNTDTQYF,TGTGCCAGCAGCGTTAGGACTAGCAACACAGATACGCAGTATTTT
TRBV28,NA,TRBJ1-1,NA,CASSPPGHRNTEAFF,TGTGCCAGCAGTCCGCCGGGACACAGGAACACTGAAGCTTTCTTT
TRBV7-2,few,TRBJ2-7,TRBD2,CASSLIAGGSPYEQYF,TGTGCCAGCAGCTTAATAGCGGGGGGATCTCCCTACGAGCAGTACTTC
TRBV4-2,NA,TRBJ1-2,NA,CASSQGPGMGGYTF,TGTGCCAGCAGCCAAGGTCCAGGGATGGGGGGCTACACCTTC
TRBV7-9,once,TRBJ2-3,NA,CASSLDSDTQYF,TGTGCCAGCAGCTTAGATTCGGATACGCAGTATTTT
TRBV30,NA,TRBJ2-7,NA,CAWSVGGEQYF,TGTGCCTGGAGTGTCGGCGGCGAGCAGTACTTC
TRBV20-1,NA,TRBJ1-2,NA,CSALPNYGYTF,TGCAGTGCCCTACCTAACTATGGCTACACCTTC
TRBV18,NA,TRBJ2-7,NA,CASSPVEAGLLRYF,TGTGCCAGCTCACCGGTAGAGGCCGGCCTTTTACGGTACTTC
TRBV29-1,NA,TRBJ1-2,NA,CSVEARGSNYGYTF,TGCAGCGTTGAAGCCCGGGGTTCTAACTATGGCTACACCTTC
TRBV4-1,many,TRBJ2-6,NA,CASSQADFISSGANVLTF,TGCGCCAGCAGCCAAGCAGATTTTATCTCCTCTGGGGCCAACGTCCTGACTTTC
TRBV11-2,NA,TRBJ2-1,NA,CASSLDRGFSNEQFF,TGTGCCAGCAGCTTAGACAGGGGCTTCTCAAATGAGCAGTTCTTC
TRBV30,NA,TRBJ1-1,NA,CAWSTHRETEAFF,TGTGCCTGGAGTACGCACAGGGAGACTGAAGCTTTCTTT
TRBV15,NA,TRBJ2-3,TRBD2,CASSLGGTTDTQYF,TGTGCCTCATCCCTCGGGGGGACCACAGATACGCAGTATTTT
TRBV3-1/TRBV3-2,once,TRBJ2-7,NA,CASSQDRYEQYF,TGTGCCAGCAGCCAAGATCGTTACGAGCAGTACTTC